This entry concerns a single T cell receptor (beta chain). Its antigen is undetermined. Around 2.2 micrograms of genomic DNA, which was extracted from cryopreserved PBMCs, served as the material used for the TCR beta libraries. This sample is drawn from a study of cytotoxic CD8 clonotypes in ibrutinib-treated CLL. Study-wide context: Response sampling came at median around twelve months of treatment, ranging about 6 to 36 months. A mean of around 260,000 productive templates and 94,082 productive rearrangements was obtained per sample. Study-level points and caveats: Private clonotypes, not public ones, expanded at ibrutinib response.

The assay was immunoSEQ multiplex PCR, and TCRdb's table has in-frame clones only and misses some. Among some 350,000 clones, 67% were seen once, and the ten largest hold 6% to 6.5%. This receptor was taken from a human donor with chronic lymphocytic leukemia. This sample comprised PBMCs, obtained after 36 months of ibrutinib treatment.

The CDR3 DNA follows: TGTGCCAGTAGTATTTGGGGACTAGCGGAGCTCACAGATACGCAGTATTTT. It codes for CASSIWGLAELTDTQYF. This chain uses TRBV19 with TRBJ2-3, with 11 bases aligning to TRBD2. Unmatched junction bases numbered 7, after V lost 3 bases and J lost 2 bases. This CDR3 is 17 amino acids long. CDR1 and CDR2 from the germline V gene are LNHDA and SQIVND (reference sequence).